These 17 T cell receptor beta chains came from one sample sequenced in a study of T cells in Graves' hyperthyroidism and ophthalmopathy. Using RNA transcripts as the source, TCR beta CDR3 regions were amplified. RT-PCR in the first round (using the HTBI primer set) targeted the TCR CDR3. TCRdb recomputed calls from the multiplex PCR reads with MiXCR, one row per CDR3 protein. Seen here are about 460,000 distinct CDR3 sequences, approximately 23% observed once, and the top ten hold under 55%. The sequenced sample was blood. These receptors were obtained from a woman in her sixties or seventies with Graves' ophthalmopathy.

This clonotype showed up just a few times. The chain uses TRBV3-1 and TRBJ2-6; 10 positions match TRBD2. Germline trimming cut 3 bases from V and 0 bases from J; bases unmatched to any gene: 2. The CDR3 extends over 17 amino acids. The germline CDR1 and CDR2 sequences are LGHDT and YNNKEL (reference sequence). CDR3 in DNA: TGTGCCAGCAGCCAGGCTAGCGGGAGCTCTGGGGCCAACGTCCTGACTTTC. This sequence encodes CASSQASGSSGANVLTF.

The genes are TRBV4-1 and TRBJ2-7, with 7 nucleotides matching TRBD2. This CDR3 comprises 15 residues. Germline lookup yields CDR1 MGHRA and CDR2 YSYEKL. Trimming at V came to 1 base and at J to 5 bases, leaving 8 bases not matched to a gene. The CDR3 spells CASSQVTSGIDEQYF. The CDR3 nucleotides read TGCGCCAGCAGCCAAGTAACAAGCGGGATTGACGAGCAGTACTTC.

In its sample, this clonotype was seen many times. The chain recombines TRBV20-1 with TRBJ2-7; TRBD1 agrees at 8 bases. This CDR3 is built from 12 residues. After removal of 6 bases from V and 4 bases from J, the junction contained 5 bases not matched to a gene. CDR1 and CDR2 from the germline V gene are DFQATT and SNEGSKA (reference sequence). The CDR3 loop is CSATGVLYEQYF. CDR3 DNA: TGCAGTGCGACAGGGGTTCTGTACGAGCAGTACTTC.

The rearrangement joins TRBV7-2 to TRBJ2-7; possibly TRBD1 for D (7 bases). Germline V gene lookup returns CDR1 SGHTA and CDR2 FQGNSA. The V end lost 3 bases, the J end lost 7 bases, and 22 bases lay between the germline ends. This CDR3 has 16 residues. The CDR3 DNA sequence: TGTGCCAGCAGCTTTCTGGCGGGGACAGTAGGAGAAGAGCAGTACTTC. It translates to CASSFLAGTVGEEQYF.

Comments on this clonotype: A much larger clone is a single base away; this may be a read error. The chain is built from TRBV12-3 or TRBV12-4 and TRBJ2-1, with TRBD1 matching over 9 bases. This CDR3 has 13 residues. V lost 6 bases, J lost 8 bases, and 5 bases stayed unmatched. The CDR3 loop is CASRHRGPDEQFF. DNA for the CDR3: TGTGCCAGCAGACACAGGGGGCCGGATGAGCAGTTCTTC.

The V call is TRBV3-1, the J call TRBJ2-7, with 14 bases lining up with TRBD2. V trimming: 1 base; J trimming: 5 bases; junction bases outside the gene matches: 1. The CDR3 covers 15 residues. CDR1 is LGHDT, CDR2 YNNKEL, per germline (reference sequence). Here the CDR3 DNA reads TGTGCCAGCAGCCAAGCGACTAGCGGGAGGGACGAGCAGTACTTC. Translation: CASSQATSGRDEQYF.

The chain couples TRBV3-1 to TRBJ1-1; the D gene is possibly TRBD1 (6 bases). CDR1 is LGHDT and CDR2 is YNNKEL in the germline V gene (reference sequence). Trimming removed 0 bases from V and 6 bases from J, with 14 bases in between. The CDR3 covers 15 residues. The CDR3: CASSQDLGAHPEAFF. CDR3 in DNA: TGTGCCAGCAGCCAAGATTTGGGGGCGCATCCTGAAGCTTTCTTT.

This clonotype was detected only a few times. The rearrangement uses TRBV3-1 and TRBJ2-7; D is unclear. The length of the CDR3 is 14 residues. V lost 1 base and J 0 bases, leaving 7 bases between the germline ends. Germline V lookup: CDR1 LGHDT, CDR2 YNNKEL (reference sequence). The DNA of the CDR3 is TGTGCCAGCAGCCAAGGGCCAGTCTCCTACGAGCAGTACTTC. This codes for CASSQGPVSYEQYF.

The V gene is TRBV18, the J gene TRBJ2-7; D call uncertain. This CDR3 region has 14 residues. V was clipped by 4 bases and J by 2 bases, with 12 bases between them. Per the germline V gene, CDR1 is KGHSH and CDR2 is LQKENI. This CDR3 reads CASSLDLPPYEQYF. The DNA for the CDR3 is TGTGCCAGCTCACTAGACCTCCCCCCCTACGAGCAGTACTTC.

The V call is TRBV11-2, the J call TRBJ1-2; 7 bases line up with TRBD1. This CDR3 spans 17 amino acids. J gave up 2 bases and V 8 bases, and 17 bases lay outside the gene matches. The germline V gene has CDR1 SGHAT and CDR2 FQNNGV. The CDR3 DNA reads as TGTGCCAGCTCACCACTCAACCGGCCGGGACAGAACTATGGCTACACCTTC. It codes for CASSPLNRPGQNYGYTF.

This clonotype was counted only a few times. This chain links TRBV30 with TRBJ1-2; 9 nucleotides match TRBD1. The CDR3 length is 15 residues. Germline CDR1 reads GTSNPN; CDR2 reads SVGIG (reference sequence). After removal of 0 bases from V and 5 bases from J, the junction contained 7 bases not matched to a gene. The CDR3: CAWSVSDRGGYGYTF. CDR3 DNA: TGTGCCTGGAGTGTATCGGACAGGGGAGGATATGGCTACACCTTC. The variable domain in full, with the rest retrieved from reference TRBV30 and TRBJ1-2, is SQTIHQWPATLVQPVGSPLSLECTVEGTSNPNLYWYRQAAGRGLQLLFYSVGIGQISSEVPQNLSASRPQDRQFILSSKKLLLSDSGFYLCAWSVSDRGGYGYTFGSGTRLTVV.

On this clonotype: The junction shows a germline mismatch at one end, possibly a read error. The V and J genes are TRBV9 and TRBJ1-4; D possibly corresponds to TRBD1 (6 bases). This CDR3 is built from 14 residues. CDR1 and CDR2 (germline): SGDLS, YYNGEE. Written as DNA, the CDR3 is TGCGCCAGCAGCGTAGGGGGAACTAATGAAAAACTGTTTTTT. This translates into CASSVGGTNEKLFF.

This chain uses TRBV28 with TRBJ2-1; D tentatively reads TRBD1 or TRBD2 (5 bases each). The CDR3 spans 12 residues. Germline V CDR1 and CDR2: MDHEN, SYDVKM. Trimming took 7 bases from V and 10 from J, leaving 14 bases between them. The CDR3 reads CASNGALREQFF. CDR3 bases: TGTGCCAGCAACGGGGCGCTAAGAGAGCAGTTCTTC.

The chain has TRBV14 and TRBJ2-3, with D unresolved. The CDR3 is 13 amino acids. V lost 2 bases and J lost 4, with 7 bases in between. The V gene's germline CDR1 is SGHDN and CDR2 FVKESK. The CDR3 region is CASSQIWSDTQYF. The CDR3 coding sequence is TGTGCCAGCAGCCAAATCTGGTCAGATACGCAGTATTTT.

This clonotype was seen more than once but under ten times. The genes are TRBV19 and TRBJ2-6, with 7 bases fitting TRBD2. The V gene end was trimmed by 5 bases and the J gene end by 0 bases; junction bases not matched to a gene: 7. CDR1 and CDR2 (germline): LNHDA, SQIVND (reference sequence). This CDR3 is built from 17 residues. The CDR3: CASSPFAGDSGANVLTF. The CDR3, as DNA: TGTGCCAGTAGTCCCTTTGCGGGAGACTCTGGGGCCAACGTCCTGACTTTC.

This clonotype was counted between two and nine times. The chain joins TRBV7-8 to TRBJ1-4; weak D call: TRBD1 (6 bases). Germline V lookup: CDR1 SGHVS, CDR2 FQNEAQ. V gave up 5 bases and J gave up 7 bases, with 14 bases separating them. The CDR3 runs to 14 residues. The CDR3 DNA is TGTGCCAGCAGCCCCAGACAGGATGGTGAAAAACTGTTTTTT. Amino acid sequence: CASSPRQDGEKLFF.

CDR3 amino acids: CASSNRQGSTDTQYF. CDR3 coding DNA: TGTGCCAGCTCAAATCGACAGGGTAGCACAGATACGCAGTATTTT. The chain couples TRBV18 to TRBJ2-3; 7 bases are a match to TRBD1. Germline values: CDR1 KGHSH, CDR2 LQKENI. This CDR3 comprises 15 residues. V dropped 5 bases and J dropped 0; count of bases not matched to a gene: 5.